This TCR beta chain was captured by sequencing in a study of T cell changes during pregnancy in multiple sclerosis. This clone showed up just once. The CDR3 contains 17 residues. V trimming: 3 bases; J trimming: 1 base; junction bases outside the gene matches: 7. The germline gives CDR1 MRHNA, CDR2 SNTAGT. Method: immunoSEQ multiplex PCR; TCRdb's copy keeps in-frame clones and lacks some. The sample lists about 64,000 clones; approximately 92% were seen once. The specimen was peripheral blood, collected in the second trimester of pregnancy. This TCR was sampled from a female donor with multiple sclerosis, enrolled in a pregnancy study. J is TRBJ2-1 and V is TRBV6-4, with 9 bases fitting TRBD2. The CDR3: CASSEEAGGRSYNEQFF. The CDR3, as DNA: TGTGCCAGCAGTGAGGAAGCGGGGGGAAGGTCCTACAATGAGCAGTTCTTC.